Each of the 10 T cell receptor beta chains below was sequenced from the same sample in a study of glioma-infiltrating T cells. Amplification of TCR alpha and beta CDR3 regions from RNA used iRepertoire nested multiplex PCR. TCRdb analysed the multiplex PCR reads with MiXCR anew, one entry per CDR3 protein. The sample yields more than 350,000 distinct CDR3 sequences, 41% seen once. Sequences were obtained from glioma tissue, nonneoplastic brain tissue, or PBMCs (not recorded which). The receptor set was obtained from a human donor with low-grade glioma or glioblastoma, undergoing nonglioma brain surgery, or in good health (not recorded which).

As concerns this clonotype: Given a much more abundant clone one base away, this may be a read error. This chain uses TRBV7-2 with TRBJ2-7; the match to TRBD1 covers 10 bases. This CDR3 is 13 amino acids long. Germline V gene data show CDR1 as SGHTA and CDR2 as FQGNSA. CDR3 sequence reads: CACSLGQGSEQYF. The CDR3 DNA is TGTGCCTGCAGCTTGGGACAGGGGAGCGAGCAGTACTTC.

A few counts support this clonotype. The rearrangement uses TRBV2 and TRBJ2-1, with 8 bases lining up with TRBD1. V lost 5 bases to trimming and J lost 4 bases; unmatched junction nucleotides: 7. The CDR3 spans 15 residues. The germline V gene encodes CDR1 SNHLY and CDR2 FYNNEI. CDR3 residues: CASSPQGAPYNEQFF. The DNA of the CDR3 is TGTGCCAGCAGTCCTCAGGGGGCTCCTTACAATGAGCAGTTCTTC.

This clonotype was found a few times. V usage is TRBV28 and J usage is TRBJ2-7; D gene uncertain. V was shortened by 6 bases and J by 3 bases, with 9 bases between the two germline ends. This CDR3 is 12 amino acids long. Germline V gives CDR1 MDHEN, CDR2 SYDVKM. The DNA of the CDR3 is TGTGCCAGCAGCCCTGGCGTCTACGAGCAGTACTTC. Amino acids: CASSPGVYEQYF. Full variable domain (rest looked up from reference TRBV28 and TRBJ2-7): DVKVTQSSRYLVKRTGEKVFLECVQDMDHENMFWYRQDPGLGLRLIYFSYDVKMKEKGDIPEGYSVSREKKERFSLILESASTNQTSMYLCASSPGVYEQYFGPGTRLTVT.

This clonotype was observed a few times. The chain combines TRBV24-1 with TRBJ2-3, with D tentatively TRBD2 (6 bases). Per the germline V gene, CDR1 is KGHDR and CDR2 is SFDVKD. This CDR3 has 16 residues. The V and J ends lost 3 bases and 4 bases respectively, with 16 bases between them. For the CDR3, the DNA is TGTGCCACCAGTGATCTCCGGGACTTGGGCCCAGATACGCAGTATTTT. This codes for CATSDLRDLGPDTQYF.

This clonotype was detected a few times. The chain recombines TRBV10-3 with TRBJ2-2; no clear D gene. This CDR3 comprises 13 residues. Looked up from germline, CDR1 is ENHRY and CDR2 is SYGVKD. V gave up 10 bases and J gave up 0 bases, with 9 bases separating them. The CDR3 DNA follows: TGTGCCACACTCTTTCCGAACACCGGGGAGCTGTTTTTT. It codes for CATLFPNTGELFF.

Remarks on this clonotype: A single base separates this from a much larger clone, so it may be a read error. V is TRBV7-2 and J is TRBJ1-1; D call uncertain. This CDR3 has 15 amino acids. V was trimmed by 5 bases and J by 9 bases, leaving 22 bases between them. The germline V gene encodes CDR1 SGHTA and CDR2 FQGNSA. The DNA for the CDR3 is TGTGCCAGCAGCCCGATGGGAGGGATAGCCGCTAAAGCTTTCTTT. Protein sequence: CASSPMGGIAAKAFF.

There are a few counts of this clonotype. The V gene is TRBV28, the J gene TRBJ2-7; TRBD2 agrees at 8 bases. The V gene's germline CDR1 is MDHEN and CDR2 SYDVKM. Trimming at V came to 6 bases and at J to 0 bases, leaving 10 bases not matched to a gene. The CDR3 runs 16 residues. The CDR3 sequence: CASRAGGGGGSYEQYF. DNA for the CDR3: TGTGCCAGCAGGGCCGGGGGGGGAGGAGGCTCCTACGAGCAGTACTTC.

Many counts were recorded for this clonotype. The V and J genes are TRBV20-1 and TRBJ2-7; D might be TRBD2 (6 bases). CDR3 length: 12 amino acids. Germline CDR1 is DFQATT and CDR2 is SNEGSKA (reference sequence). The V gene lost 4 bases and the J gene lost 2 bases, with 9 bases spanning the gap. CDR3: CSATSDTYEQYF. The CDR3 region has the DNA TGCAGTGCTACTAGCGATACCTACGAGCAGTACTTC.

The V gene is TRBV6-2 or TRBV6-3, the J gene TRBJ1-6, with a tentative D call TRBD1 (6 bases). The V gene lost 6 bases and the J gene lost 6 bases, with 9 bases spanning the gap. The CDR3 is 13 residues long. CDR1 and CDR2 (germline): MNHEY, SVGEGT. CDR3 in amino acids: CASRDSLNSPLHF. CDR3 sequence (DNA): TGTGCCAGCAGGGACAGCCTTAATTCACCCCTCCACTTT.

About this clonotype itself: A much larger clone lies a single base off, so this may be a read error. This chain connects TRBV27 to TRBJ2-1, with 9 bases lining up with TRBD2. The germline gives CDR1 MNHEY, CDR2 SMNVEV (reference sequence). This CDR3 contains 16 residues. The CDR3 DNA is TGTGCCGGCAGTCCTCCCGGAGCGGGAGGAGCCAATGAGCAGTTCTTC. Protein product: CAGSPPGAGGANEQFF.